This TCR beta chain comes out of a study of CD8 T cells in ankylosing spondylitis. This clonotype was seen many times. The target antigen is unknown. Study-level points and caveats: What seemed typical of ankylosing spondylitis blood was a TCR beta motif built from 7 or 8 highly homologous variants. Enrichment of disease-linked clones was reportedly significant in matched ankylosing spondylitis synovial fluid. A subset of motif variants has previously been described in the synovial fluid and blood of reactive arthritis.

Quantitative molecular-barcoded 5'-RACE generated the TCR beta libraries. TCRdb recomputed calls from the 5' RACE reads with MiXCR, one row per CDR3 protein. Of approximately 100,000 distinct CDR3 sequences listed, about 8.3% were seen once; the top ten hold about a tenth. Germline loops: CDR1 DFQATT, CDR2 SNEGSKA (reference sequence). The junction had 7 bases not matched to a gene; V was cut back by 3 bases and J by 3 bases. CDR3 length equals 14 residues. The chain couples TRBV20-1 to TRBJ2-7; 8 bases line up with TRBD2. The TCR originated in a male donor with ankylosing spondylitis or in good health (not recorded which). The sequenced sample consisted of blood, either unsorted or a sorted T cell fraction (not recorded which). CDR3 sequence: CSARGLVSNYEQYF. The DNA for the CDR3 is TGCAGTGCTAGGGGACTAGTCTCTAACTACGAGCAGTACTTC.